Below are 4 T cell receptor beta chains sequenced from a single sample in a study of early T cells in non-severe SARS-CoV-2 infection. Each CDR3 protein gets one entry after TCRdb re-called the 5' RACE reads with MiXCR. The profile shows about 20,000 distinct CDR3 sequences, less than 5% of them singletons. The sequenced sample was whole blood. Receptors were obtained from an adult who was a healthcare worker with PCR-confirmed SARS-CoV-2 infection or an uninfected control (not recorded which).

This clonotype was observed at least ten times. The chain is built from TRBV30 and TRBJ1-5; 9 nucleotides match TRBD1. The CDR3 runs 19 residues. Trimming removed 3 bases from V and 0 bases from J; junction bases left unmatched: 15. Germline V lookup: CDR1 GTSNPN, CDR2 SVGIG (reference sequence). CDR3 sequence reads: CAWSRSGQGLRDSNQPQHF. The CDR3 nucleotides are TGTGCCTGGAGCCGATCGGGACAGGGCTTAAGAGATAGCAATCAGCCCCAGCATTTT.

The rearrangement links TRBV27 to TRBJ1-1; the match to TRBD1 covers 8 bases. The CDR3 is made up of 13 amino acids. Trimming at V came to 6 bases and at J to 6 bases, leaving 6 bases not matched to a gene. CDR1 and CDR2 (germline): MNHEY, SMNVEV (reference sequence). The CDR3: CASRDTGGAEAFF. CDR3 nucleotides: TGTGCCAGCAGGGATACAGGGGGAGCTGAAGCTTTCTTT.

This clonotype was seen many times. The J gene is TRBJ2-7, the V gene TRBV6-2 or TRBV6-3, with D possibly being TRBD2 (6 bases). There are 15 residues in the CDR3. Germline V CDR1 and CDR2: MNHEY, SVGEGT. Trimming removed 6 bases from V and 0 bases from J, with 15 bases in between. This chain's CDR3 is CASSPERAPSYEQYF. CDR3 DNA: TGTGCCAGCAGCCCAGAGCGGGCTCCCTCCTACGAGCAGTACTTC.

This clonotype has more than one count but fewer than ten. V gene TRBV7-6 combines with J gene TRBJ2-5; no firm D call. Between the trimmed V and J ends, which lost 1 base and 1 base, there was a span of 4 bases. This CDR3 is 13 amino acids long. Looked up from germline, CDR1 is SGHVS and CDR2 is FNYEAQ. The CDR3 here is CASSLGGQETQYF. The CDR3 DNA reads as TGTGCCAGCAGCTTAGGGGGCCAAGAGACCCAGTACTTC.